A selection of T cell receptor beta chains follows, all from one sample in a study of blood T cell repertoires in COVID-19. Clones were sequenced by immunoSEQ multiplex PCR, and TCRdb holds only the in-frame ones, with some missing. The sample records around 240,000 clones, approximately 82% being singletons. The sequenced sample consisted of peripheral blood. The source is a woman of 80 years or more with acute or convalescent COVID-19. CDR3s leave out the opening cysteine and the closing phenylalanine or tryptophan. Fields, in order: V gene, CDR3 protein.

TRBV3-1/TRBV3-2	ASSQYSVYNEQF
TRBV6-5	ASRLDNSYNEQF
TRBV6-2/TRBV6-3	ASSSGRGRTNEKLF
TRBV7-2	ASSLLGGGPPRETQY
TRBV7-3	ASSLTGGAASREQY
TRBV6-2/TRBV6-3	ASSQDISQPQH
TRBV7-9	ASSSGLGGQGGTEAF
TRBV5-1	ASSLQPTNYGYT
TRBV19	ASQHDRGRAF
TRBV7-2	ASNLALNYGYT
TRBV4-3	ASSQEGQGKRKLF
TRBV2	ASRALAGGVDTQY
TRBV28	ASSQFSVNTEAF
TRBV5-5	ASQGSMNTEAF
TRBV5-1	ASSGGTGVNSPLH
TRBV19	ASSIVAGSPKNIQY
TRBV10-3	AISEFGPNTGELF
TRBV28	ASSFGAGTVQIANYGYT
TRBV11-2	ASSLGVGQGEYEQY
TRBV3-1/TRBV3-2	ASSTDRETQY
TRBV15	ATSRDPGVNTEAF
TRBV6-5	ASSAWDRGRETQY
TRBV3-1/TRBV3-2	ASSPLVGLGYT
TRBV5-6	ASSLEGANEKLF
TRBV6-6	ASSFPGQGRSGELF
TRBV5-1	ASSLGSHSSTDTQY
TRBV28	ASSVLSGGVGETQY
TRBV28	ASFAGTRNSPLH
TRBV6-1	ASSEEGFWGQGGETQY
TRBV28	ASSLSPKLMNTEAF
TRBV14	ASSLTGGPNEKLF
TRBV7-6	ASSLAWGGTNYGYT
TRBV18	ARSRGGDPQETQY
TRBV27	ASSGTGTGGRNYGYT
TRBV6-2/TRBV6-3	ASSYRPPEDYFTDTQY
TRBV27	ASSKTSGSFNEQF
TRBV7-2	ASSPTGGAFTYEQY
TRBV7-6	ASSSEASGRSDTQY
TRBV18	ASSGKGSETQY
TRBV7-3	ASSPGVAGLIGNEQF
TRBV12-5	ASGSVMSSGANVLT
TRBV6-5	ASSLQGSSYNEQF
TRBV2	ASSGQGAFQPQH
TRBV6-5	ASSLGSGGSAF
TRBV11-2	ASSRRTGQETQY
TRBV14	ASSRLAGAYNEQF
TRBV5-1	ASSAQGSTDTQY
TRBV21-1	ASSKDSGRAYYEQY
TRBV4-2	ASSQGDTGADTQY
TRBV5-6	ASKSGDHTKDTQY
TRBV7-3	ASSFLDRGSTEAF
TRBV5-1	ASSLVGLAGGKETQY
TRBV7-3	ASSLWGTGGHEQY
TRBV25-1	ASRGSTGSYEQY
TRBV7-9	ASSILAGGYNEQF
TRBV4-2	ASSQILPSGGALVRATQY
TRBV5-8	ASSHAGNYEQY
TRBV6-2/TRBV6-3	ASSYPSGQGWNTEAF
TRBV6-1	ASSVLPGQGSTEAF
TRBV4-1	ASSPPNARSTDTQY